This entry lists 7 T cell receptor beta chains sequenced from one sample in a study of T-cell memory formation after mild COVID-19. In TCRdb, the 5' RACE reads were re-called with MiXCR into one record per CDR3 protein. The sample lists around 150,000 distinct CDR3 sequences, about 15% occurring once. The sample consisted of PBMCs or a T cell subset sorted from them (not recorded which). These receptors came from an adult woman who had mild COVID-19 (a few samples of this study predate the infection). Cell type and time point are not known.

Only a few counts were recorded for this clonotype. The chain recombines TRBV3-1 with TRBJ2-7; the D gene is possibly TRBD2 (5 bases). Germline V gene lookup returns CDR1 LGHDT and CDR2 YNNKEL (reference sequence). The CDR3 length is 15 residues. V dropped 1 base and J dropped 4 bases, with 14 bases sitting between them. CDR3 DNA sequence: TGTGCCAGCAGCCAAGCCCTGAGAGGGAAGTACGAGCAGTACTTC. Translating gives CASSQALRGKYEQYF.

CDR3 nucleotides: TGTGCCAGCAGTGAAGCGGGAGGGACCTCCTACGAGCAGTACTTC. It codes for CASSEAGGTSYEQYF. This rearrangement joins TRBV6-1 to TRBJ2-7, with TRBD2 matching 7 bases. There are 15 residues in the CDR3. J lost 0 bases, V lost 0 bases, and 2 bases had no gene match. Germline CDR1 MNHNS, CDR2 SASEGT.

V gene TRBV24-1 combines with J gene TRBJ2-3; D unclear. Germline loops: CDR1 KGHDR, CDR2 SFDVKD. The CDR3 has 14 residues. V was pared by 0 bases and J by 8 bases, with 11 bases between. CDR3 amino acids: CATSDLKPEGTQYF. DNA of the CDR3: TGTGCCACCAGTGATTTGAAGCCCGAAGGTACGCAGTATTTT.

This chain joins TRBV5-1 and TRBJ2-1; 7 bases agree with TRBD1. V trimming: 2 bases; J trimming: 3 bases; junction bases outside the gene matches: 8. Germline CDR1 SGHRS, CDR2 YFSETQ. The CDR3 extends over 16 amino acids. This CDR3 is CASSLGLGTVYNEQFF. In DNA, the CDR3 is TGCGCCAGCAGCTTAGGACTCGGGACAGTCTACAATGAGCAGTTCTTC. The full variable domain, with the rest looked up from reference TRBV5-1 and TRBJ2-1, is KAGVTQTPRYLIKTRGQQVTLSCSPISGHRSVSWYQQTPGQGLQFLFEYFSETQRNKGNFPGRFSGRQFSNSRSEMNVSTLELGDSALYLCASSLGLGTVYNEQFFGPGTRLTVL.

The sample holds many counts of this clonotype. The rearrangement joins TRBV12-3 or TRBV12-4 to TRBJ1-3, with 7 bases matching TRBD1. V trimming: 6 bases; J trimming: 2 bases; junction bases outside the gene matches: 10. The CDR3 runs to 16 residues. The CDR3 is CASSHDRVGTGNTIYF. In DNA, the CDR3 is TGTGCCAGCAGCCACGACAGGGTGGGAACTGGAAACACCATATATTTT.

This clonotype turned up a few times. The chain couples TRBV4-3 to TRBJ2-1; no reliable D call. V dropped 4 bases and J dropped 3 bases, with 13 bases sitting between them. This CDR3 is 15 amino acids long. Germline assignment: CDR1 LGHNA and CDR2 YSLEER. This CDR3 is CASSPHAEYYNEQFF. For the CDR3, the DNA is TGCGCCAGCAGCCCCCATGCGGAATACTACAATGAGCAGTTCTTC.

This clonotype was seen more than once but under ten times. The rearrangement links TRBV7-2 to TRBJ2-1, with 11 bases lining up with TRBD2. From germline, CDR1 is SGHTA and CDR2 FQGNSA. The CDR3 extends over 15 amino acids. V lost 6 bases and J lost 2; bases outside the gene matches: 3. CDR3: CASRRLAGTYNEQFF. CDR3 coding DNA: TGTGCCAGCAGACGACTAGCGGGAACCTACAATGAGCAGTTCTTC.